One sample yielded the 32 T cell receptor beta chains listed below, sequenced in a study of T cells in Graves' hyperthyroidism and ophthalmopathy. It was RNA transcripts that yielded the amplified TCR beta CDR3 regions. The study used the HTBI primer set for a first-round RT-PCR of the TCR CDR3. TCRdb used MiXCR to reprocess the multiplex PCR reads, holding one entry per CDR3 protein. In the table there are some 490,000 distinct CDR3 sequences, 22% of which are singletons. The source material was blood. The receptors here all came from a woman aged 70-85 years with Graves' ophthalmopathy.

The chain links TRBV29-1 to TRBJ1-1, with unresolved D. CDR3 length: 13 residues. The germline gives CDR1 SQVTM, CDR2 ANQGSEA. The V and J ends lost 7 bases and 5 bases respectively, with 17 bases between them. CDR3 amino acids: CSAHRLVLTEAFF. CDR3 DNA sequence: TGCAGCGCCCATAGGCTCGTTTTGACTGAAGCTTTCTTT.

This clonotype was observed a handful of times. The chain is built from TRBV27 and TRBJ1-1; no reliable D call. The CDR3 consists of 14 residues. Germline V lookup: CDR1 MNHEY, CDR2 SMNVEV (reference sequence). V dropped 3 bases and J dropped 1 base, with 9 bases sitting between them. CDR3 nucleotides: TGTGCCAGCAGTTTGTGGCAGCAGAACACTGAAGCTTTCTTT. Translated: CASSLWQQNTEAFF.

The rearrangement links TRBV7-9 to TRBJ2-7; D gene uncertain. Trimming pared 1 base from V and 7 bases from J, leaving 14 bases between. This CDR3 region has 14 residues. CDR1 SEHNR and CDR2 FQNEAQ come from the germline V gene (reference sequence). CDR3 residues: CASSLVAPMREQYF. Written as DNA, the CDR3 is TGTGCCAGCAGCTTAGTAGCACCGATGAGGGAGCAGTACTTC.

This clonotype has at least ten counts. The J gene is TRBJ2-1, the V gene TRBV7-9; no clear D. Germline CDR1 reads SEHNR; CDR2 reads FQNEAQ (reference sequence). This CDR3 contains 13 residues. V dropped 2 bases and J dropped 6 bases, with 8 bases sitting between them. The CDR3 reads CASSLMVGNEQFF. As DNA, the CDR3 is TGTGCCAGCAGCTTAATGGTTGGCAATGAGCAGTTCTTC.

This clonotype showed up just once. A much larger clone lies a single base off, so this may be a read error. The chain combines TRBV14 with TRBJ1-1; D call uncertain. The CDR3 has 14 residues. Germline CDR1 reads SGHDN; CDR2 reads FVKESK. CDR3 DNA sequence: TGTGCCAGCAGCAAAGAGACGGTGAACACTGAAGCTTTCTTT. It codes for CASSKETVNTEAFF. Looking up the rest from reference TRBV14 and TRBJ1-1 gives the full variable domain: EAGVTQFPSHSVIEKGQTVTLRCDPISGHDNLYWYRRVMGKEIKFLLHFVKESKQDESGMPNNRFLAERTGGTYSTLKVQPAELEDSGVYFCASSKETVNTEAFFGQGTRLTVV.

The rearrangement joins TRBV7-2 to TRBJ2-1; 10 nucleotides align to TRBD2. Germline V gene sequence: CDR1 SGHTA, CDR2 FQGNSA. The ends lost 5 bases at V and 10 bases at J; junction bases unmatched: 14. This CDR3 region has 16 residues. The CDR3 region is CASSAWASGSPKEQFF. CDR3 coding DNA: TGTGCCAGCAGCGCTTGGGCTAGCGGGAGCCCAAAGGAGCAGTTCTTC.

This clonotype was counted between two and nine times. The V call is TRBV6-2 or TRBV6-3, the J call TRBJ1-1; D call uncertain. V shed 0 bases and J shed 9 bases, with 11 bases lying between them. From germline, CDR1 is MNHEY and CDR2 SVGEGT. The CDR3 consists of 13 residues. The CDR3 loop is CASSYSGVKKAFF. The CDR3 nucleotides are TGTGCCAGCAGTTACTCGGGAGTAAAAAAAGCTTTCTTT.

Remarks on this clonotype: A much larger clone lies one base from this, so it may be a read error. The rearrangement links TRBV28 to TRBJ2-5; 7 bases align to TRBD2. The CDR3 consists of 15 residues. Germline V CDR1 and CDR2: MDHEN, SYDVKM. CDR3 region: CVSSLWRGSQETQYF. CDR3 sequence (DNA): TGTGTCAGCAGCTTGTGGCGCGGGAGCCAAGAGACCCAGTACTTC.

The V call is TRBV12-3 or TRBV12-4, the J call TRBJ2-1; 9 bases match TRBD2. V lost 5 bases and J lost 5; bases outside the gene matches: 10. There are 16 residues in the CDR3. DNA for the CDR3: TGTGCCAGCAGTCTTCGGACTAGCGCGATCCACAATGAGCAGTTCTTC. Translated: CASSLRTSAIHNEQFF.

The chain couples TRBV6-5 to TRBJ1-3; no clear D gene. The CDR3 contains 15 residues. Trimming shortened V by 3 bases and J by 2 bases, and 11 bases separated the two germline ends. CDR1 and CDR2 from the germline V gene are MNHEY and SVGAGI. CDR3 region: CASSYSLHTGNTIYF. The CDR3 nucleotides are TGTGCCAGCAGTTATTCTTTACATACTGGAAACACCATATATTTT.

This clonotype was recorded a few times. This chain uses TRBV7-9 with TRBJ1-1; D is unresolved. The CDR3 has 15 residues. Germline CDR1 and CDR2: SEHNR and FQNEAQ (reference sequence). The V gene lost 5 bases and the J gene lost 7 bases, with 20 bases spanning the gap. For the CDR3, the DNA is TGTGCCAGCAGCCATAAACAGAATGTATTGGATGAAGCTTTCTTT. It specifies CASSHKQNVLDEAFF.

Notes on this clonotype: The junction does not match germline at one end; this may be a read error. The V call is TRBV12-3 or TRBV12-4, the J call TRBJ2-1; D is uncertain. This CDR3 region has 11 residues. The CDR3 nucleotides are TGTGCCAGCAGTAACTTCAATAAGCAGTTCTTC. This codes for CASSNFNKQFF.

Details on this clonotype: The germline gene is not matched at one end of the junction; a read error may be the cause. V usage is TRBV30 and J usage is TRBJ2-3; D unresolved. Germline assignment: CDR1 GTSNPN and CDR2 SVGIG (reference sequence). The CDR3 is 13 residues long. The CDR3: CAWGVLPADTQYF. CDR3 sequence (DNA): TGTGCCTGGGGTGTACTGCCCGCAGATACGCAGTATTTT.

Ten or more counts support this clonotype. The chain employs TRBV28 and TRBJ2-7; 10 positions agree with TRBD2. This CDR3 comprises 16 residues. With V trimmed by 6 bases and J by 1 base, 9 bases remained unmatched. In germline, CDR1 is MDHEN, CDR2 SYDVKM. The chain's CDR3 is CASRRPGLAWSYEQYF. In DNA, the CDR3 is TGTGCCAGCAGAAGACCGGGACTAGCGTGGTCCTACGAGCAGTACTTC.

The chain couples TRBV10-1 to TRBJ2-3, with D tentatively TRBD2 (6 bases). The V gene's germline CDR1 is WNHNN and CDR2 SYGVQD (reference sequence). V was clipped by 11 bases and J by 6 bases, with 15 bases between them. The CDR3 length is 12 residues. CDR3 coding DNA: TGCGCCGATCCGGCGGGGTCGGATACGCAGTATTTT. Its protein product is CADPAGSDTQYF.

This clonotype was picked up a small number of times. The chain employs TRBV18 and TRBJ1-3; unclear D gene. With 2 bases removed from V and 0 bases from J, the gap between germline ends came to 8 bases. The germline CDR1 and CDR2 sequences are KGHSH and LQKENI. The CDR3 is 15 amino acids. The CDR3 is CASSPKAPSGNTIYF. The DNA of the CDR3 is TGTGCCAGCTCACCAAAGGCGCCCTCTGGAAACACCATATATTTT. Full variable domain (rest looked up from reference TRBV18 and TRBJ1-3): NAGVMQNPRHLVRRRGQEARLRCSPMKGHSHVYWYRQLPEEGLKFMVYLQKENIIDESGMPKERFSAEFPKEGPSILRIQQVVRGDSAAYFCASSPKAPSGNTIYFGEGSWLTVV.

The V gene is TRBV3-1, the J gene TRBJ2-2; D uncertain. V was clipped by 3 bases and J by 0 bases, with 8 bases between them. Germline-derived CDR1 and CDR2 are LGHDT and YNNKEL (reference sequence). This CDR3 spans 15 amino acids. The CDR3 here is CASSQGQANTGELFF. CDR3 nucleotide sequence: TGTGCCAGCAGCCAGGGCCAAGCGAACACCGGGGAGCTGTTTTTT.

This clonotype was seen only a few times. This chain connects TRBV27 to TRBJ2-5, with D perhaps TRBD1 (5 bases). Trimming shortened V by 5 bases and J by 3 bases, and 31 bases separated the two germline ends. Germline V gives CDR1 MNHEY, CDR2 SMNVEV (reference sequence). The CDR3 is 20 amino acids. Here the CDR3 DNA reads TGTGCCAGCAGTCCCTACCTTGCAGTAGGATTAGCCAGGGAAAAAGAGACCCAGTACTTC. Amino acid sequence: CASSPYLAVGLAREKETQYF.

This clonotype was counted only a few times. The CDR3 DNA reads TGTGCCAGCAGCTCCCTTCTAGCGGGAGATCAAGATACGCAGTATTTT. It encodes CASSSLLAGDQDTQYF. This chain joins TRBV7-9 and TRBJ2-3, with 10 bases aligning to TRBD2. The CDR3 runs to 16 residues. Trimming cost V 4 bases and J 5 bases; bases outside gene matches: 9. Germline V lookup: CDR1 SEHNR, CDR2 FQNEAQ (reference sequence).

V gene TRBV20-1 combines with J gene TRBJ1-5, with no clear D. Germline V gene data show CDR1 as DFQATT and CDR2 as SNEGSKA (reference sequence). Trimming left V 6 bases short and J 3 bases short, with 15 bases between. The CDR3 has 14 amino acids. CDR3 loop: CSASPRVLNQPQHF. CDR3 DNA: TGCAGTGCCAGCCCACGGGTTCTCAATCAGCCCCAGCATTTT.

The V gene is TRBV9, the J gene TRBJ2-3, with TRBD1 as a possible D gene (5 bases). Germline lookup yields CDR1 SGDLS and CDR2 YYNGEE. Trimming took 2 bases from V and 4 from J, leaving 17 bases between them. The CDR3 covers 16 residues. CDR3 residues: CASSVQGSRFADTQYF. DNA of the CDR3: TGTGCCAGCAGCGTCCAGGGTTCTCGGTTTGCAGATACGCAGTATTTT. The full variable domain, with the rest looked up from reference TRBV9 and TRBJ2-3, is DSGVTQTPKHLITATGQRVTLRCSPRSGDLSVYWYQQSLDQGLQFLIQYYNGEERAKGNILERFSAQQFPDLHSELNLSSLELGDSALYFCASSVQGSRFADTQYFGPGTRLTVL.

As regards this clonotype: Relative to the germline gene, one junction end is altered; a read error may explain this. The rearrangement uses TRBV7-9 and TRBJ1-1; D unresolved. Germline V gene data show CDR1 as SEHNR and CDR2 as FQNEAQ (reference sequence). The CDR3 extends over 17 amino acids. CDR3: CAGSPIRGGGSNTEAFF. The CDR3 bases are TGTGCCGGCAGTCCAATTAGAGGAGGAGGCTCGAACACTGAAGCTTTCTTT.

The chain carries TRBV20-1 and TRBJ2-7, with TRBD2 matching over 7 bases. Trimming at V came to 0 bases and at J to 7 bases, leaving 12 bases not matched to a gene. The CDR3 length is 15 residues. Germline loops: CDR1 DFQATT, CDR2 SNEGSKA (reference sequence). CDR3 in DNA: TGCAGTGCTAGAGATGTTGCGACTAGCCTAGGGGAGCAGTACTTC. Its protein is CSARDVATSLGEQYF.

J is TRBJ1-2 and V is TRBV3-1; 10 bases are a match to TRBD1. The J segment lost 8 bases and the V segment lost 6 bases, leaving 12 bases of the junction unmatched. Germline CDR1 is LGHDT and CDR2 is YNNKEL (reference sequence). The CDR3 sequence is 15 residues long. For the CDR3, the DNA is TGTGCCAGCAGTACCGGGACAGGGGATCTGGGCGGCTACACCTTC. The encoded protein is CASSTGTGDLGGYTF.

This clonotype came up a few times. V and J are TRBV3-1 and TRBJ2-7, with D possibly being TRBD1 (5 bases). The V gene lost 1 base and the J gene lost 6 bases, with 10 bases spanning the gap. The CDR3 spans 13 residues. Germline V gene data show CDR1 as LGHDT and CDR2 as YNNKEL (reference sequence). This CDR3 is CASSQVLGVEQYF. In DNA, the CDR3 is TGTGCCAGCAGCCAAGTATTAGGGGTCGAGCAGTACTTC.

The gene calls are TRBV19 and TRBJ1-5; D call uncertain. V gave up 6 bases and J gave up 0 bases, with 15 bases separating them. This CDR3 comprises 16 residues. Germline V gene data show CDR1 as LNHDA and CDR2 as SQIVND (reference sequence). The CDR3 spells CASSDKERYSNQPQHF. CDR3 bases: TGTGCCAGTAGCGACAAGGAGAGATATAGCAATCAGCCCCAGCATTTT.

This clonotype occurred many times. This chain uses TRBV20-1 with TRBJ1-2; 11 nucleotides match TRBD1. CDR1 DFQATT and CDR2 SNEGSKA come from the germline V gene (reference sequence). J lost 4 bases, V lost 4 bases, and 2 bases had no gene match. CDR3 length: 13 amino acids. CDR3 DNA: TGCAGTGCTACCGGGACAGGGGGCTATGGCTACACCTTC. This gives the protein CSATGTGGYGYTF.

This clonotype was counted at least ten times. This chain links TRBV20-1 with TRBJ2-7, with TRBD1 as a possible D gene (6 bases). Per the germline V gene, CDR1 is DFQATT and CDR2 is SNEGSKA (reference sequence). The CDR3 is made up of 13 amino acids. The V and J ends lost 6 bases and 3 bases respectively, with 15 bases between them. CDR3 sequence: CSARLGAGYEQYF. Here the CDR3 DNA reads TGCAGTGCCAGGCTGGGGGCGGGCTACGAGCAGTACTTC.

The CDR3 here is CASSPPGGGLEQYF. The CDR3 DNA reads as TGTGCCAGCAGCCCCCCCGGCGGGGGCCTCGAGCAGTACTTC. The rearrangement uses TRBV9 and TRBJ2-7; D possibly corresponds to TRBD2 (7 bases). Looked up from germline, CDR1 is SGDLS and CDR2 is YYNGEE. This CDR3 has 14 residues. V lost 4 bases and J lost 6, with 17 bases in between.

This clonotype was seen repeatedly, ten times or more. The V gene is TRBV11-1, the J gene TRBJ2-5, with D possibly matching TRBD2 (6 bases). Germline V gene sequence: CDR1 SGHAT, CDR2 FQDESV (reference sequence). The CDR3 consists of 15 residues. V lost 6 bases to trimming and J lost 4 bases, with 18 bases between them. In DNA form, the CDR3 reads TGTGCCAGCAGGCTACACCTAGCGTCGGGAGAGACCCAGTACTTC. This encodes CASRLHLASGETQYF. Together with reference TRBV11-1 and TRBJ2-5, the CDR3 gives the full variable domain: EAEVAQSPRYKITEKSQAVAFWCDPISGHATLYWYRQILGQGPELLVQFQDESVVDDSQLPKDRFSAERLKGVDSTLKIQPAELGDSAMYLCASRLHLASGETQYFGPGTRLLVL.

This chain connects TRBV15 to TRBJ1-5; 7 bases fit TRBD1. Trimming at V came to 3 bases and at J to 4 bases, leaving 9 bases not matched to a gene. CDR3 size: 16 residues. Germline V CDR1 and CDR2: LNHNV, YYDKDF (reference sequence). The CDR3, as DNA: TGTGCCACCAGCAGCGGATCCGGGACAGCGAATCAGCCCCAGCATTTT. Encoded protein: CATSSGSGTANQPQHF.

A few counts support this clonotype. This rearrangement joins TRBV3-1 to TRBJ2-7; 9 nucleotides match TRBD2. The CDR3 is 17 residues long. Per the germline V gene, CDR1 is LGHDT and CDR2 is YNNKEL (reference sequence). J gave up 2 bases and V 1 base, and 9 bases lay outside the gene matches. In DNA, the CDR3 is TGTGCCAGCAGCCAAGTGTTCACTAGCGGGCTACCCTACGAGCAGTACTTC. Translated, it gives CASSQVFTSGLPYEQYF.